This T cell receptor (beta chain) stems from a study of T cells in tuberculosis. Unmatched junction bases numbered 4, after V lost 4 bases and J lost 4 bases. The CDR3 extends over 15 amino acids. Germline V lookup: CDR1 MGHRA, CDR2 YSYEKL. Some clones are missing from TCRdb's copy, which holds only in-frame ones; the method was immunoSEQ multiplex PCR. Of about 41,000 clones in the sample, 95% were seen once. Sequencing was carried out using PBMCs. The receptor's source is a donor between 5 and 29 years old with latent tuberculosis or without tuberculosis infection. The chain carries TRBV4-1 and TRBJ2-3, with 11 bases fitting TRBD2. This CDR3 reads CASSPLAGGADTQYF. The CDR3, as DNA: TGCGCCAGCAGCCCGCTAGCGGGGGGAGCAGATACGCAGTATTTT.